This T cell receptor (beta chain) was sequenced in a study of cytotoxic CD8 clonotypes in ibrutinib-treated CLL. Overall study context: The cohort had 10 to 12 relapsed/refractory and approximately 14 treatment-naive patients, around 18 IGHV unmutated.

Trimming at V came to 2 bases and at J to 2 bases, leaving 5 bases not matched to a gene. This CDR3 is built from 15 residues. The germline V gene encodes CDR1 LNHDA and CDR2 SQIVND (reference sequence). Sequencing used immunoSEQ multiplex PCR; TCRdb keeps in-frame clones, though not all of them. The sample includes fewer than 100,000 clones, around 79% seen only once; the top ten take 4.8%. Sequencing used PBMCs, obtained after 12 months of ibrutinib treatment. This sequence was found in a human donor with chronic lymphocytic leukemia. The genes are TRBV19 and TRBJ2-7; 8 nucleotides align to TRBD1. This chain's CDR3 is CASSITGTGAYEQYF. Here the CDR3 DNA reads TGTGCCAGTAGTATAACCGGGACAGGAGCCTACGAGCAGTACTTC.